The clone carrying this T cell receptor beta chain showed up many times. Its matching antigen is unknown. The V gene lost 8 bases and the J gene lost 2 bases, with 14 bases spanning the gap. The CDR3 length is 14 residues. This specimen belongs to a study of T cell repertoires and leukemia-associated antigens. Study summary: Effective reads per sample ranged from roughly 3.3 to 5.5 million. Study-wide results and caveats: The four groups had similar numbers of Vbeta, Jbeta genes and CDR3s.

Without fetal bovine serum, CD3+ T cells were rested overnight. One entry per CDR3 protein results from TCRdb running MiXCR on the 5' RACE reads. The sample yields more than 8,000 distinct CDR3 sequences, roughly 43% seen once. The chain uses TRBV12-3 or TRBV12-4 and TRBJ2-3; D perhaps matches TRBD2 (6 bases). The source material was CD3+ T cells sorted from blood and cultured. The TCR sequence derives from a female donor in good health. The CDR3 region is CASGREAPTDTQYF. CDR3 coding DNA: TGTGCCAGCGGCAGGGAGGCCCCCACAGATACGCAGTATTTT.